Detailed here is one T cell receptor (beta chain). Profiling relied on immunoSEQ multiplex PCR, and the TCRdb table lists in-frame clones only, not all of them. The top ten clones hold around 20% of a sample with about 180,000 clones, approximately 87% of them seen once. The sample belongs to a study of blood T cell repertoires in COVID-19. In germline, CDR1 is MDHEN, CDR2 SYDVKM. V lost 5 bases to trimming and J lost 3 bases, with 14 bases between them. This CDR3 contains 16 residues. The sample was peripheral blood. The receptor was derived from a man aged 65-85 years with active or convalescent COVID-19. The V call is TRBV28, the J call TRBJ1-6, with D possibly being TRBD1 (6 bases). Here the CDR3 reads CASSPGEWGYNSPLHF. The CDR3 DNA reads as TGTGCCAGCAGTCCAGGGGAGTGGGGCTATAATTCACCCCTCCACTTT.